This T cell receptor beta chain was captured by sequencing in a study of T cell responses to AZD1222 COVID-19 vaccine. TCRdb keeps only in-frame clones here, not all; method: immunoSEQ multiplex PCR. The top ten hold about 1.6% of the sample, which has roughly 160,000 clones, around nine tenths seen once. Overall study results and limits: Two AZD1222 administrations were followed by greater Spike-specific TCR breadth and depth.

Remarks on this clone: The antigen remains unidentified.

The sequence was obtained from an adult in good health. The sample was peripheral blood, taken on day 0 of AZD1222 vaccination.

Written as DNA, the CDR3 is TGTGCCAGCAGCTTACGGCGGGGGGTTCGGGAGGGAGAGACCCAGTACTTC. Its translation: CASSLRRGVREGETQYF. V usage is TRBV7-8 and J usage is TRBJ2-5, with TRBD2 identical over 8 bases. Germline V CDR1 and CDR2: SGHVS, FQNEAQ. There are 17 residues in the CDR3. Unmatched junction bases numbered 12, after V lost 2 bases and J lost 4 bases.